The 3 T cell receptor beta chains below were found in one sample sequenced in a study of blood T cell repertoires in COVID-19. The repertoire was sequenced with immunoSEQ multiplex PCR; TCRdb's copy has only in-frame clones and lacks some. The sample contains a few hundred thousand clones, about 90% of which appear only once. The sample taken for sequencing was PBMCs or T cells enriched from blood (not recorded which). Receptor source: a middle-aged woman who had been exposed to COVID-19.

The CDR3 sequence is CASSLRQGTNEKLFF. In DNA, the CDR3 is TGTGCCAGCAGCCTCAGACAGGGCACTAATGAAAAACTGTTTTTT. The chain carries TRBV11-3 and TRBJ1-4; TRBD1 aligns across 7 bases. The CDR3 has 15 residues. Losses at the gene ends were 5 bases for V and 2 bases for J; bases not matched to a gene: 5. The germline CDR1 and CDR2 sequences are SGHNT and YENEEA.

This clone appeared a single time. V is TRBV20-1 and J is TRBJ1-2; TRBD1 aligns across 9 bases. Germline CDR1 is DFQATT and CDR2 is SNEGSKA (reference sequence). V was clipped by 7 bases and J by 9 bases; unmatched bases: 3. The CDR3 totals 10 residues. The CDR3 DNA reads TGCAGTGTAGGGACAGGGAGCTACACCTTC. Protein product: CSVGTGSYTF.

The V gene is TRBV6-5, the J gene TRBJ2-1; TRBD2 matches 7 bases. Germline CDR1 is MNHEY and CDR2 is SVGAGI. Losses at the gene ends were 2 bases for V and 8 bases for J; bases not matched to a gene: 9. The CDR3 extends over 15 amino acids. CDR3 sequence (DNA): TGTGCCAGCAGTTACCTCCTCACCCGGGGGGATGAGCAGTTCTTC. Translation: CASSYLLTRGDEQFF.